One and the same sample provided the 18 T cell receptor beta chains below, sequenced in a study of blood T cell repertoires in COVID-19. Profiled with immunoSEQ multiplex PCR; TCRdb holds only in-frame clones, not every one. The table includes approximately 120,000 clones, about 90% detected once. Sequencing used peripheral blood. The receptor set was obtained from a man aged 45 to 65 with COVID-19, enrolled during active disease.

The chain links TRBV7-2 to TRBJ2-7, with D possibly matching TRBD1 (5 bases). CDR3 length: 15 amino acids. Trimming cost V 5 bases and J 2 bases, with 16 bases left between them. Germline-derived CDR1 and CDR2 are SGHTA and FQGNSA. CDR3 sequence (DNA): TGTGCCAGCAGCGAAACCTTTGGCAGGGCCTACGAGCAGTACGTC. Amino acid sequence: CASSETFGRAYEQYV.

This sequence joins TRBV25-1 and TRBJ2-5, with 7 bases aligning to TRBD2. The V and J ends lost 7 bases and 5 bases, in that order; junction bases with no gene match: 13. Germline lookup yields CDR1 MGHDK and CDR2 SYGVNS. CDR3 size: 15 residues. The CDR3 DNA sequence: TGTGCCAGCACAAGATGGGGGGGAGGATTGGAGACCCAGTACTTC. It yields the protein CASTRWGGGLETQYF.

The chain is built from TRBV19 and TRBJ1-5; TRBD1 matches 9 bases. The V segment lost 3 bases and the J segment 6 bases; nucleotides outside the gene matches: 6. The germline V gene has CDR1 LNHDA and CDR2 SQIVND (reference sequence). The CDR3 is 15 amino acids. The CDR3 here is CASSIEGQGFQPQHF. Written as DNA, the CDR3 is TGTGCCAGTAGTATCGAGGGACAGGGATTTCAGCCCCAGCATTTT.

The V gene is TRBV15, the J gene TRBJ1-5, with D unclear. The CDR3 extends over 16 amino acids. Germline V CDR1 and CDR2: LNHNV, YYDKDF (reference sequence). The V end lost 0 bases, the J end lost 0 bases, and 9 bases lay between the germline ends. In DNA form, the CDR3 reads TGTGCCACCAGCAGAGATTTCAGGATTAGCAATCAGCCCCAGCATTTT. Translation gives CATSRDFRISNQPQHF.

The chain uses TRBV12-2 and TRBJ2-7; TRBD1 is the table's D call and was not checked against the DNA. TRBV12-2 is given as a pseudogene. The length of the CDR3 is 13 residues. In DNA, the CDR3 is TGTGCACACCAGACAGGGCCTGCCTACGAGCAGTACTTC. Amino acid sequence: CAHQTGPAYEQYF.

The chain employs TRBV18 and TRBJ1-1; TRBD1 agrees at 9 bases. Trimming at V came to 3 bases and at J to 5 bases, leaving 4 bases not matched to a gene. This CDR3 contains 14 residues. Germline V gene sequence: CDR1 KGHSH, CDR2 LQKENI. The CDR3 sequence is CASSPGQGGTEAFF. The CDR3 bases are TGTGCCAGCTCACCGGGACAGGGTGGAACTGAAGCTTTCTTT. The entire variable domain, with the rest obtained from reference TRBV18 and TRBJ1-1, is as follows: NAGVMQNPRHLVRRRGQEARLRCSPMKGHSHVYWYRQLPEEGLKFMVYLQKENIIDESGMPKERFSAEFPKEGPSILRIQQVVRGDSAAYFCASSPGQGGTEAFFGQGTRLTVV.

The V and J genes are TRBV12-3 or TRBV12-4 and TRBJ2-1; D possibly corresponds to TRBD1 (6 bases). The CDR3 runs 12 residues. With 3 bases removed from V and 13 bases from J, the gap between germline ends came to 13 bases. The CDR3 protein is CASSFFVQGQFF. DNA for the CDR3: TGTGCCAGCAGTTTTTTTGTACAGGGTCAGTTCTTC.

This chain links TRBV11-2 with TRBJ1-2; D gene uncertain. The CDR3 sequence is 13 residues long. V was trimmed by 0 bases and J by 6 bases, leaving 8 bases between them. Germline CDR1 and CDR2: SGHAT and FQNNGV. The CDR3 sequence: CASSLDRGHGYTF. As DNA, the CDR3 is TGTGCCAGCAGCTTAGATCGAGGGCATGGCTACACCTTC.

The rearrangement joins TRBV30 to TRBJ2-5; 9 positions match TRBD1. V dropped 0 bases and J dropped 6; count of bases not matched to a gene: 8. Looked up from germline, CDR1 is GTSNPN and CDR2 is SVGIG (reference sequence). CDR3 length equals 15 residues. This chain's CDR3 is CAWSVPQGARKTQYF. CDR3 sequence (DNA): TGTGCCTGGAGTGTACCACAGGGGGCGCGTAAGACCCAGTACTTC.

V is TRBV7-3 and J is TRBJ2-7; D uncertain. Deletions cut 5 bases from V and 3 bases from J, with 23 bases between. Germline values: CDR1 SGHTA, CDR2 FQGTGA. This CDR3 has 17 amino acids. The CDR3 here is CASSPHHDVRNFYEQYV. The CDR3 DNA reads as TGTGCCAGCAGCCCACACCACGACGTGAGGAACTTCTACGAGCAGTACGTC.

The rearrangement uses TRBV29-1 and TRBJ2-5, with D possibly being TRBD1 (6 bases). CDR3 size: 14 residues. With 0 bases removed from V and 7 bases from J, the gap between germline ends came to 15 bases. The germline CDR1 and CDR2 sequences are SQVTM and ANQGSEA. The CDR3 is CSVEESGGRGTQYF. DNA for the CDR3: TGCAGCGTTGAAGAGAGTGGGGGCCGGGGGACCCAGTACTTC.

The chain is built from TRBV3-1 (or the pseudogene TRBV3-2) and TRBJ2-1; TRBD1 agrees at 9 bases. Trimming took 6 bases from V and 16 from J; bases not matched to a gene: 7. The CDR3 runs 11 residues. CDR1 and CDR2 (germline): LGHDT, YNNKEL (reference sequence). The CDR3 DNA reads as TGTGCCAGCAGTAGGACAGGGGATAAATTCTTC. Translation gives CASSRTGDKFF.

The V call is TRBV4-1, the J call TRBJ2-2, with no clear D. Germline lookup yields CDR1 MGHRA and CDR2 YSYEKL. This CDR3 spans 17 amino acids. V was pared by 0 bases and J by 0 bases, with 11 bases between. CDR3: CASSQDSRSANTGELFF. DNA for the CDR3: TGCGCCAGCAGCCAAGACAGTCGCAGCGCGAACACCGGGGAGCTGTTTTTT.

The V and J genes are TRBV27 and TRBJ1-2; weak D call: TRBD1 (6 bases). The CDR3 extends over 12 amino acids. V lost 10 bases, J lost 2 bases, and 11 bases lay in between. Germline V gives CDR1 MNHEY, CDR2 SMNVEV (reference sequence). The CDR3 nucleotides are TGTGCCACCCTACAGGGAAACTATGGCTACACCTTC. Residues: CATLQGNYGYTF.

V is TRBV6-1 and J is TRBJ2-1; 11 positions agree with TRBD1. Germline V gene sequence: CDR1 MNHNS, CDR2 SASEGT. The CDR3 has 15 amino acids. With V trimmed by 1 base and J by 6 bases, 2 bases remained unmatched. The CDR3 region has the DNA TGTGCCAGCAGTGAAGAAGGGACAGGGGGCAATGAGCAGTTCTTC. This codes for CASSEEGTGGNEQFF.

This clone was found once. The chain recombines TRBV3-1 (or the pseudogene TRBV3-2) with TRBJ1-3; a weak D match, TRBD1 (6 bases). The CDR3 spans 14 residues. CDR1 and CDR2 from the germline V gene are LGHDT and YNNKEL (reference sequence). Trimming took 2 bases from V and 6 from J, leaving 11 bases between them. Here the CDR3 reads CASSQRGAENTIYF. The CDR3 nucleotides are TGTGCCAGCAGCCAACGGGGGGCAGAAAACACCATATATTTT.

The genes are TRBV5-1 and TRBJ2-1, with D maybe TRBD2 (5 bases). The CDR3 runs 16 residues. Per the germline V gene, CDR1 is SGHRS and CDR2 is YFSETQ. With 3 bases removed from V and 5 bases from J, the gap between germline ends came to 18 bases. DNA of the CDR3: TGCGCCAGCAGCTCCCGCCCCCCAGGAGGCCACAATGAGCAGTTCTTC. Translated, it gives CASSSRPPGGHNEQFF.

This chain uses TRBV12-1 with TRBJ2-7; the D call TRBD2 from the table was never checked on the DNA. TRBV12-1 is annotated as a pseudogene. This CDR3 contains 18 residues. CDR3 sequence: CASSFVRDKRAGPYEQYV. Here the CDR3 DNA reads TGTGCCAGCAGCTTTGTTCGGGATAAAAGAGCGGGCCCCTACGAGCAGTACGTC.